In its sample, the clone carrying this T cell receptor beta chain was seen many times. Its antigen is still unknown. The sample originates from a study of spatial heterogeneity in lung cancer. CDR3 length: 13 residues. The V end lost 6 bases, the J end lost 4 bases, and 12 bases lay between the germline ends. Germline V gene sequence: CDR1 SEHNR, CDR2 FQNEAQ (reference sequence). General study points: More often at tumor resection than at routine follow-up, ubiquitous expanded tumor TCRs were detected in the blood.

Described time point: sample taken at primary tumor resection. The donors comprised about 70 untreated early-stage non-small cell lung cancer patients. No cell sorting; template was whole RNA from tumor, lung tissue or PBMC. Every molecule of TCR cDNA had its own unique molecular identifier. TCRdb reprocessed the 5' RACE reads via MiXCR and lists one record per CDR3 protein. The sample consists of 20,000 to 25,000 distinct CDR3 sequences, about 4.6% of them appearing once. The origin of this receptor is a male donor with early-stage non-small cell lung cancer. The chain couples TRBV7-9 to TRBJ1-1; D gene uncertain. The input for sequencing was PBMCs, taken at surgery. The CDR3: CASSPGRITEAFF. The CDR3 coding sequence is TGTGCCAGCAGTCCCGGAAGGATCACTGAAGCTTTCTTT.